The entry that follows covers one T cell receptor beta chain sequence. Measured with immunoSEQ multiplex PCR; TCRdb has only the in-frame clones, and not every one. The repertoire consists of approximately 300,000 clones, with approximately 85% occurring once and the leading ten covering around 1.5%. The sample belongs to a study of blood T cell repertoires in COVID-19. Overall study context: The analysed material was cDNA or gDNA that came from T cells, B-cell-depleted T cells, or PBMCs.

The source of this sequence is a woman in her forties or fifties with acute or convalescent COVID-19. Sequenced: peripheral blood.

The CDR3 sequence is CASSEKREGKPRELFF. The CDR3 coding sequence is TGTGCCAGCAGTGAAAAGCGGGAGGGGAAACCCCGGGAGCTGTTTTTT. The chain recombines TRBV21-1 with TRBJ2-2; the table's D call of TRBD2 was not tested on the DNA. TRBV21-1 is described as a pseudogene. CDR3 length: 16 amino acids.